This note documents a single T cell receptor (beta chain) sequence. Antigen specificity is unknown. The record originates from a study of cytomegalovirus exposure and HLA in healthy donors. Whole-study findings and limits: The authors later found TCR association rates varying by HLA locus, with DRB1 most and HLA-C fewest. Three CMV-associated chains proved CMV antigen-specific in vitro.

60 Vbeta and 13 Jbeta primers were used in PCR. Assay used: immunoSEQ multiplex PCR; TCRdb lists only in-frame clones, some missing. The sample includes roughly 120,000 clones, about 74% of them seen just once. Sequenced sample: PBMCs. This receptor was obtained from a woman in her fifties or sixties in good health and CMV-seropositive.

The CDR3 loop reads CASTGHRAANQPQHF. The CDR3 nucleotides are TGTGCCAGCACCGGACATAGGGCAGCAAATCAGCCCCAGCATTTT. V usage is TRBV2 and J usage is TRBJ1-5, with D possibly being TRBD1 (5 bases). This CDR3 is built from 15 residues. V was trimmed by 7 bases and J by 4 bases, leaving 17 bases between them. Germline CDR1 SNHLY, CDR2 FYNNEI.